The present entry profiles one T cell receptor beta chain with its context. Its recognized antigen is unknown. Nothing much larger sits one base from this clone, and base qualities are not available. The entry originates in a study of control samples from healthy donors and cancer patients (dated by TCRdb to the early 2020s). The library was generated by the immunoSEQ multiplex PCR assay. TCRdb took this table from immuneACCESS and kept in-frame rearrangements with V and J called. Such tables lack part of the clones; where checked against another copy, unresolved V genes explain under half of the gap, and the rest is unexplained. In all, the sample holds some 40,000 clones, and about 94% of those were seen once. More than 20% of the sample belongs to the ten largest clones. Its CDR3 holds 13 amino acids, cysteine through phenylalanine. The read is trimmed to its CDR3 DNA, 39 bases read in frame from base 1.

The chain is made from TRBV21-1 and TRBJ2-1; TRBD2, the D gene given by the table, was not confirmed from the DNA. TRBV21-1 is classified as a pseudogene. Sequenced input: blood. This receptor was obtained from a man in his sixties in good health. The sequenced DNA is TGTGCCAGCAGCAAAGGACGGGTCAATGAGCAGTTCTTC. The translation is CASSKGRVNEQFF.